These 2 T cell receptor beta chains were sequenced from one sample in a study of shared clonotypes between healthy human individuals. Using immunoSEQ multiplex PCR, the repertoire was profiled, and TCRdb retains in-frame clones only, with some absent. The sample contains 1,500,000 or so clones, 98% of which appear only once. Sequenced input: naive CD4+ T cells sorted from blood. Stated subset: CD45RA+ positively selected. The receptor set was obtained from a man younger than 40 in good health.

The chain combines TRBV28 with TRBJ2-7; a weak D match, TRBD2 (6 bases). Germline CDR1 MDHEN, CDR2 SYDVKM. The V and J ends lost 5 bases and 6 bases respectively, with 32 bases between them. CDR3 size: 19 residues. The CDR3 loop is CASSGVLRAGLIGWSEQYF. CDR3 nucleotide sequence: TGTGCCAGCAGTGGGGTTTTGAGGGCGGGACTGATCGGTTGGAGCGAGCAGTACTTC. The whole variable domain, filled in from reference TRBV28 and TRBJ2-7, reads DVKVTQSSRYLVKRTGEKVFLECVQDMDHENMFWYRQDPGLGLRLIYFSYDVKMKEKGDIPEGYSVSREKKERFSLILESASTNQTSMYLCASSGVLRAGLIGWSEQYFGPGTRLTVT.

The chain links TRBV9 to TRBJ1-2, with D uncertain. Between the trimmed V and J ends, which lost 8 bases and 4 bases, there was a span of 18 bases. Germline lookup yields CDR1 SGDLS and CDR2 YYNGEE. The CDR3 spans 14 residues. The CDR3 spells CASAPSQDPYGYTF. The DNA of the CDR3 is TGTGCCAGTGCGCCATCCCAGGACCCCTATGGCTACACCTTC.